A selection of T cell receptor beta chains follows, all from one sample in a study of blood T cell repertoires in COVID-19. Assay used: immunoSEQ multiplex PCR; TCRdb lists only in-frame clones, some missing. In the table there are under 150,000 clones, over 75% of which are singletons. Sequencing was carried out using PBMCs or T cells enriched from blood (not recorded which). Receptors originate from a woman younger than 45 with acute COVID-19. Both conserved end residues are part of each CDR3. Each record gives: J gene, V gene, D gene, clone size, CDR3 protein, CDR3 DNA. The D gene is left open where the match is weak. Rows may omit the clone size; those that give it use once, few, many or a size class.

>TRBJ2-7|TRBV11-3|TRBD2|once
CASSSGSPPYEQYF
TGTGCCAGCAGTAGCGGGAGCCCCCCATACGAGCAGTACTTC
>TRBJ1-3|TRBV7-2|NA|few
CASSLVGAGGGNTIYF
TGTGCCAGCAGCTTAGTCGGCGCGGGAGGAGGAAACACCATATATTTT
>TRBJ1-5|TRBV2|NA|NA
CASAGESNQPQHF
TGTGCCAGCGCGGGGGAGAGCAATCAGCCCCAGCATTTT
>TRBJ1-3|TRBV20-1|TRBD1|NA
CSASPFGTGHTIYF
TGCAGTGCTAGTCCCTTTGGGACAGGCCACACCATATATTTT
>TRBJ2-7|TRBV2|NA|NA
CASSGGSTYEQYF
TGTGCCAGCAGTGGAGGTTCCACCTACGAGCAGTACTTC
>TRBJ1-2|TRBV7-2|NA|NA
CASSSQGGGYGYTF
TGTGCCAGCAGCTCCCAGGGTGGTGGGTATGGCTACACCTTC
>TRBJ2-1|TRBV9|TRBD2|NA
CASSEGLAGSSEQFF
TGTGCCAGCAGCGAGGGACTAGCGGGGTCGAGTGAGCAGTTCTTC
>TRBJ2-1|TRBV30|TRBD2|once
CAWKSGLPYNEQFF
TGTGCCTGGAAATCGGGACTACCATACAATGAGCAGTTCTTC
>TRBJ2-7|TRBV28|NA|NA
CASSPPTGPSSYEQYF
TGTGCCAGCAGTCCCCCTACAGGGCCGAGCTCCTACGAGCAGTACTTC
>TRBJ2-2|TRBV19|TRBD1|NA
CASRHRGGTGELFF
TGTGCCAGTAGACACAGGGGTGGGACCGGGGAGCTGTTTTTT
>TRBJ2-3|TRBV5-6|TRBD1|NA
CASRWDRNTDTQYF
TGTGCCAGCAGGTGGGACAGAAACACAGATACGCAGTATTTT
>TRBJ1-2|TRBV9|TRBD1|NA
CASSGPGTVSHGYTF
TGTGCCAGCAGCGGGCCCGGGACAGTCTCGCATGGCTACACCTTC
>TRBJ2-7|TRBV7-9|NA|NA
CASSFPGINEQYF
TGTGCCAGCAGCTTTCCGGGGATCAACGAGCAGTACTTC
>TRBJ2-7|TRBV15|TRBD2|NA
CATSTGTNGGEQYF
TGTGCCACCAGCACCGGGACTAACGGTGGGGAGCAGTACTTC
>TRBJ1-2|TRBV11-3|NA|NA
CASSLGGEATNYGYTF
TGTGCCAGCAGCTTAGGGGGAGAAGCGACAAACTATGGCTACACCTTC
>TRBJ2-7|TRBV10-3|TRBD2|NA
CAISEGSGRAYEQYF
TGTGCCATCAGTGAGGGTAGCGGGAGGGCCTACGAGCAGTACTTC
>TRBJ2-1|TRBV6-5|NA|NA
CASRQEGREQFF
TGTGCCAGCAGACAAGAGGGCCGCGAGCAGTTCTTC
>TRBJ2-1|TRBV28|NA|NA
CASSLMAGPQFF
TGTGCCAGCAGTTTAATGGCAGGGCCGCAGTTCTTC
>TRBJ2-5|TRBV7-2|TRBD2|NA
CASSSLGLAGGLGTQYF
TGTGCCAGCAGCTCACTAGGACTAGCGGGAGGGCTGGGGACCCAGTACTTC
>TRBJ1-4|TRBV7-2|TRBD1|NA
CASSPGQGREKLFF
TGTGCCAGCAGCCCGGGACAGGGCCGTGAAAAACTGTTTTTT
>TRBJ2-3|TRBV6-5|NA|NA
CASSYVLASDTQYF
TGTGCCAGCAGTTACGTTTTAGCGTCAGATACGCAGTATTTT
>TRBJ1-4|TRBV5-6|NA|NA
CASSLGGWTNEKLFF
TGTGCCAGCAGCTTGGGAGGATGGACTAATGAAAAACTGTTTTTT
>TRBJ1-2|TRBV10-3|NA|NA
CAISAGFDYGYTF
TGTGCCATCTCGGCGGGGTTTGACTATGGCTACACCTTC
>TRBJ2-7|TRBV9|NA|NA
CASSVAAGISYEQYF
TGTGCCAGCAGCGTAGCAGCAGGGATATCCTACGAGCAGTACTTC
>TRBJ1-5|TRBV30|TRBD1|NA
CAWSRTGGNQPQHF
TGTGCCTGGAGTAGGACAGGGGGCAATCAGCCCCAGCATTTT
>TRBJ2-5|TRBV11-2|NA|NA
CASSALQVIQETQYF
TGTGCCAGCAGCGCCCTACAGGTTATACAAGAGACCCAGTACTTC
>TRBJ1-2|TRBV7-8|NA|NA
CASSLGVLYGYTF
TGTGCCAGCAGCTTAGGAGTCCTGTATGGCTACACCTTC
>TRBJ1-3|TRBV5-1|NA|once
CASSRLELGRGQGNTIYF
TGCGCCAGCAGCCGGCTTGAGTTGGGGAGAGGTCAAGGAAACACCATATATTTT
>TRBJ1-6|TRBV25-1|NA|NA
CASTEPQRPLHF
TGTGCCAGCACCGAACCCCAGCGGCCCCTCCACTTT
>TRBJ1-4|TRBV5-4|NA|NA
CASSNPGARNEKLFF
TGTGCCAGCAGCAACCCAGGGGCTCGTAATGAAAAACTGTTTTTT
>TRBJ1-2|TRBV12-3/TRBV12-4|NA|NA
CASSPGVEGYTF
TGTGCCAGCAGCCCAGGGGTGGAGGGCTACACCTTC
>TRBJ2-1|TRBV19|TRBD1|NA
CASRRDSSYNEQFF
TGTGCCAGTAGACGGGACAGCTCCTACAATGAGCAGTTCTTC
>TRBJ2-3|TRBV2|TRBD2|NA
CASSQTGTSGVSTDTQYF
TGTGCCAGCAGTCAGACCGGGACTAGCGGGGTTAGCACAGATACGCAGTATTTT
>TRBJ1-5|TRBV5-1|NA|NA
CASSLGDMSSQPQHF
TGCGCCAGCAGCTTGGGAGACATGAGCAGTCAGCCCCAGCATTTT
>TRBJ2-7|TRBV7-9|TRBD1|NA
CASSLGAGGAYEQYF
TGTGCCAGCAGCTTAGGGGCAGGGGGAGCCTACGAGCAGTACTTC
>TRBJ2-2|TRBV29-1|TRBD1|NA
CSVEDYRGAATGELFF
TGCAGCGTTGAAGATTACAGGGGGGCGGCCACCGGGGAGCTGTTTTTT
>TRBJ2-3|TRBV5-1|NA|NA
CASSLGTAGFIDTQYF
TGCGCCAGCAGCTTGGGTACGGCAGGGTTCATAGATACGCAGTATTTT
>TRBJ2-1|TRBV6-5|TRBD1|once
CASSPGQHNEQFF
TGTGCCAGCAGTCCGGGACAGCACAATGAGCAGTTCTTC
>TRBJ2-7|TRBV13|TRBD1|NA
CASSLEGRWGTATYEQYF
TGTGCCAGCAGCTTAGAGGGACGGTGGGGGACAGCAACCTACGAGCAGTACTTC
>TRBJ1-1|TRBV4-3|NA|NA
CASSQAGQYTEAFF
TGCGCCAGCAGCCAAGCGGGTCAGTACACTGAAGCTTTCTTT
>TRBJ2-3|TRBV27|NA|NA
CASSLTTISTDTQYF
TGTGCCAGCAGTTTAACAACAATAAGCACAGATACGCAGTATTTT
>TRBJ2-1|TRBV18|NA|few
CASSHTYNEQFF
TGTGCCAGCTCACACACCTACAATGAGCAGTTCTTC
>TRBJ1-1|TRBV30|TRBD1|NA
CAWSGRQGRTEAFF
TGTGCCTGGAGTGGTCGACAGGGGAGGACTGAAGCTTTCTTT
>TRBJ2-1|TRBV27|TRBD2|NA
CASSLAGAISYNEQFF
TGTGCCAGCAGTTTAGCGGGAGCCATCTCCTACAATGAGCAGTTCTTC
>TRBJ2-6|TRBV7-6|TRBD2|NA
CASSWASGRAPGANVLTF
TGTGCCAGCAGCTGGGCTAGCGGGAGGGCCCCTGGGGCCAACGTCCTGACTTTC
>TRBJ2-3|TRBV6-5|TRBD1|few
CASSLGTGGADTQYF
TGTGCCAGCAGTCTCGGGACAGGGGGCGCAGATACGCAGTATTTT
>TRBJ2-5|TRBV6-5|NA|NA
CASSYQQGQETQYF
TGTGCCAGCAGTTACCAACAGGGCCAAGAGACCCAGTACTTC
>TRBJ1-5|TRBV24-1|NA|few
CATSRANQPQHF
TGTGCCACCTCCAGGGCTAATCAGCCCCAGCATTTT
>TRBJ1-2|TRBV4-1|TRBD1|NA
CASSQAGQDTRYGYTF
TGCGCCAGCAGCCAAGCGGGACAGGACACTAGGTATGGCTACACCTTC
>TRBJ2-7|TRBV27|TRBD2|NA
CASSLREAGEQYF
TGTGCCAGCAGTCTTCGGGAGGCGGGCGAGCAGTACTTC
>TRBJ2-4|TRBV18|NA|NA
CASSPGDTLAKNIQYF
TGTGCCAGCTCACCAGGCGACACCCTAGCCAAAAACATTCAGTACTTC
>TRBJ2-3|TRBV7-9|TRBD1|NA
CASKRTGQGPDTQYF
TGTGCCAGCAAACGAACGGGACAGGGTCCAGATACGCAGTATTTT
>TRBJ1-1|TRBV5-6|NA|NA
CASSFGGVVMNTEAFF
TGTGCCAGCAGCTTCGGGGGGGTAGTTATGAACACTGAAGCTTTCTTT
>TRBJ2-3|TRBV19|TRBD2|NA
CASSTKLPGLAGDIRDTQYF
TGTGCCAGTAGTACAAAACTTCCGGGACTAGCGGGAGATATTCGGGATACGCAGTATTTT